This entry concerns a single T cell receptor beta chain. The data derive from a study of blood T cell repertoires in COVID-19. Study as a whole: PBMCs, B-cell-depleted T cells, or T cells provided the cDNA or gDNA that made up the material.

Germline assignment: CDR1 MNHEY and CDR2 SVGAGI. V gave up 4 bases and J gave up 7 bases; unmatched junction bases: 11. This CDR3 comprises 16 residues. The table came from immunoSEQ multiplex PCR; TCRdb's copy has only in-frame clones and leaves some out. The table lists about 40,000 clones, just under 85% of them singletons. The sequencing input was peripheral blood. The chain carries TRBV6-5 and TRBJ2-1; 9 nucleotides line up with TRBD1. This sequence was found in a human donor with acute or convalescent COVID-19. The donor label of this sample is uncertain. CDR3 residues: CASSSLTAGTGNEQFF. CDR3 in DNA: TGTGCCAGCAGTTCCCTAACGGCCGGGACAGGGAATGAGCAGTTCTTC.